This TCR beta chain was sequenced in a study of blood T cell repertoires in COVID-19. Turning to the study itself: Samples came from the United States, Italy and Spain, spanning acute and convalescent COVID-19.

Per germline, CDR1 PRHDT and CDR2 FYEKMQ (reference sequence). The CDR3 is 16 amino acids. J gave up 0 bases and V 2 bases, and 1 base lay outside the gene matches. Only in-frame clones appear in the TCRdb table, and some are missing; sequencing was by immunoSEQ multiplex PCR. The sample carries 150,000 to 200,000 clones, 65% to 90% recorded once. V usage is TRBV13 and J usage is TRBJ2-1, with 10 bases fitting TRBD2. The sequence came from a man between 50 and 59 years old with active or convalescent COVID-19. Sequences were obtained from peripheral blood. CDR3 DNA sequence: TGTGCCAGCAGCTTAACTAGCGGGATCTCCTACAATGAGCAGTTCTTC. This translates into CASSLTSGISYNEQFF. The complete variable domain, with remaining parts taken from reference TRBV13 and TRBJ2-1, reads AAGVIQSPRHLIKEKRETATLKCYPIPRHDTVYWYQQGPGQDPQFLISFYEKMQSDKGSIPDRFSAQQFSDYHSELNMSSLELGDSALYFCASSLTSGISYNEQFFGPGTRLTVL.